A few counts support the clone carrying this TCR beta chain. Its antigen is undetermined. A second PCR of about 7 to 12 cycles used a sample-barcoded 5' primer and a J-beta primer mix. Each CDR3 protein is one row after TCRdb ran MiXCR on the 5' RACE reads. Counted here are about 800,000 distinct CDR3 sequences, 58% occurring once; the ten biggest clones make up roughly 22%. The sample belongs to a study of blood T cells in healthy people across ages. Study findings and constraints: The percentage of naive T cells correlated strongly with TCR beta diversity.

Trimming left V 1 base short and J 4 bases short, with 11 bases between. Germline CDR1 is SGHVS and CDR2 is FNYEAQ. CDR3 length equals 15 residues. Donation came from healthy Caucasian individuals in Russia who were aged roughly 6 to 100. Every sample gave at least 5 micrograms of total RNA when it was extracted. The sequence derives from a young man in good health. Material: blood. This chain joins TRBV7-6 and TRBJ2-1; D is unresolved. The CDR3 DNA is TGTGCCAGCAGCTTAGTTGGTGTTGGTTACAATGAGCAGTTCTTC. This codes for CASSLVGVGYNEQFF.